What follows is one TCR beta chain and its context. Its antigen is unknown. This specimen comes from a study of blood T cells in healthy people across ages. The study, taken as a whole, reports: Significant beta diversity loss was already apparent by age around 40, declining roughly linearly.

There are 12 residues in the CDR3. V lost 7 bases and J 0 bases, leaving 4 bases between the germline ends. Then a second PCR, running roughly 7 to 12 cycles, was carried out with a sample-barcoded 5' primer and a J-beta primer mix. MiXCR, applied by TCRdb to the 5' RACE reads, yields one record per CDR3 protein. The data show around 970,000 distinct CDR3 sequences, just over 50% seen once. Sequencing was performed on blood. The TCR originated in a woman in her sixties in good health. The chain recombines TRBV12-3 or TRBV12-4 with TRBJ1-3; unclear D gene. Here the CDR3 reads CASTHSGNTIYF. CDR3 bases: TGTGCCAGCACGCACTCTGGAAACACCATATATTTT.